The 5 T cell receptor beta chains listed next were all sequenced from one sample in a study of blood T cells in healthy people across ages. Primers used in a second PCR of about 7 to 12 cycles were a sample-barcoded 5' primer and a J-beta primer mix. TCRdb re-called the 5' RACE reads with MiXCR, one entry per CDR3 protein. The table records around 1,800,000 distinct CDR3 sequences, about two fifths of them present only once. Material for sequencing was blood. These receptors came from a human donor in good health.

CDR3 loop: CASREPGPGFGELFF. CDR3 DNA: TGTGCCAGCAGGGAACCGGGACCGGGTTTCGGGGAGCTGTTTTTT. The rearrangement uses TRBV6-6 and TRBJ2-2; either TRBD1 or TRBD2 may fit D (5 bases each). The CDR3 has 15 amino acids. V was clipped by 6 bases and J by 7 bases, with 18 bases between them. Looked up from germline, CDR1 is MNHNY and CDR2 is SVGAGI (reference sequence).

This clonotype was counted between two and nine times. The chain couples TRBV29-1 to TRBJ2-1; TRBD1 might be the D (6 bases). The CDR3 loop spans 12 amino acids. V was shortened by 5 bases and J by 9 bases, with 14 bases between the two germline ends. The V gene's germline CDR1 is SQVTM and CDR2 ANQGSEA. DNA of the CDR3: TGCAGCGTTATCATGGGGGCCGGTGAGCAGTTCTTC. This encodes CSVIMGAGEQFF.

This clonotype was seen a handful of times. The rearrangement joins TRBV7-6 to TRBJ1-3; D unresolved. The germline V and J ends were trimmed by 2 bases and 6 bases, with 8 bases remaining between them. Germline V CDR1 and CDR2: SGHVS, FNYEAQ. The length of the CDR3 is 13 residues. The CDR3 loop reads CASSLFTENTIYF. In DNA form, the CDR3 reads TGTGCCAGCAGCTTATTCACAGAAAACACCATATATTTT.

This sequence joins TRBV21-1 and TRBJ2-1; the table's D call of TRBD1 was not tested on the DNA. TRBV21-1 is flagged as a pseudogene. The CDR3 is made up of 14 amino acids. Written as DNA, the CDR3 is TGTGCCAGCAGCACCGGGACAGGGATCGATGAGCAGTTCTTC. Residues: CASSTGTGIDEQFF.

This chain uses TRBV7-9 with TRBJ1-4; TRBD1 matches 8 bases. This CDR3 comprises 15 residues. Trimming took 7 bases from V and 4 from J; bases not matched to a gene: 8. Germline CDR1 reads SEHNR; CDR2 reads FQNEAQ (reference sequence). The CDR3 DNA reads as TGTGCCAGCAACCAACAGGGGGGCTATAATGAAAAACTGTTTTTT. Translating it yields CASNQQGGYNEKLFF.